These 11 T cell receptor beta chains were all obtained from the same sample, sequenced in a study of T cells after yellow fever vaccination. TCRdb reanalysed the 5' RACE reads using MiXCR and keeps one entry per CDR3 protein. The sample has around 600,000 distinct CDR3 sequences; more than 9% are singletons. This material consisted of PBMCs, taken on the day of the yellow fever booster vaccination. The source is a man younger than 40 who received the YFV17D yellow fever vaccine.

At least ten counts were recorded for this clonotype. Here the CDR3 DNA reads TGCGCCAGCAGCTTGGCCCAGACCAACACTGAAGCTTTCTTT. This gives the protein CASSLAQTNTEAFF. The V and J genes are TRBV5-1 and TRBJ1-1; D is ambiguous. The V and J ends lost 0 bases and 2 bases respectively, with 8 bases between them. Per germline, CDR1 SGHRS and CDR2 YFSETQ. The CDR3 is 14 residues long. Full variable domain (outside the CDR3, taken from reference TRBV5-1 and TRBJ1-1): KAGVTQTPRYLIKTRGQQVTLSCSPISGHRSVSWYQQTPGQGLQFLFEYFSETQRNKGNFPGRFSGRQFSNSRSEMNVSTLELGDSALYLCASSLAQTNTEAFFGQGTRLTVV.

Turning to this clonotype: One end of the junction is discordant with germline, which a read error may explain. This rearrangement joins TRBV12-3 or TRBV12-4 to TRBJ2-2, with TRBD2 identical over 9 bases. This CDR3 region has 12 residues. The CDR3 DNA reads TGCGGGACTAGCAGAAACACCGGGGAGCTGTTTTTT. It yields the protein CGTSRNTGELFF.

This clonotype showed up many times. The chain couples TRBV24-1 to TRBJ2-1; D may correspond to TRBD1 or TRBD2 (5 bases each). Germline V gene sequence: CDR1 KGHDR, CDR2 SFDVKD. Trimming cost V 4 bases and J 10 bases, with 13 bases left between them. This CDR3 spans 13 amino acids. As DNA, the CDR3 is TGTGCCACCAGTGAGGCGAAAGAGGGGGAGCAGTTCTTC. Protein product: CATSEAKEGEQFF.

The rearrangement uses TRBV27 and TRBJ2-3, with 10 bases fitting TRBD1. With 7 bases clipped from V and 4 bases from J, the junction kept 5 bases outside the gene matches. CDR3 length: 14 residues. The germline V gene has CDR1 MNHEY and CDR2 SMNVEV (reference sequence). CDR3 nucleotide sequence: TGTGCCAGCAACCTAGGACAGGGGGCAGATACGCAGTATTTT. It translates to CASNLGQGADTQYF.

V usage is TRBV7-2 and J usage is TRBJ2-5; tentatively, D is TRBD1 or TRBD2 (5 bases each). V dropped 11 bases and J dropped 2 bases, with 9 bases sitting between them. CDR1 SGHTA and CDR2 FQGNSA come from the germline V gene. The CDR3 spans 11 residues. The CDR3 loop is CAWGRQETQYF. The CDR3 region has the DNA TGTGCCTGGGGACGTCAAGAGACCCAGTACTTC.

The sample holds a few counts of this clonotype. The CDR3 DNA reads as TGTGCCAGCAGCTTAGGTCGGACAGGGCGTTCACCCCTCCACTTT. Its translation is CASSLGRTGRSPLHF. The chain joins TRBV7-2 to TRBJ1-6, with 8 bases matching TRBD1. Trimming cost V 1 base and J 9 bases; bases outside gene matches: 5. The CDR3 loop spans 15 amino acids. Germline V lookup: CDR1 SGHTA, CDR2 FQGNSA.

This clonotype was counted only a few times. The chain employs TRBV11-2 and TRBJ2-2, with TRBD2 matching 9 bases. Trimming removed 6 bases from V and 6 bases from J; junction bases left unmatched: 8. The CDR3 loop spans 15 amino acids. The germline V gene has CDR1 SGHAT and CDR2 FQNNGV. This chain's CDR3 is CASSLSGRGAGELFF. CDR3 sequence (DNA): TGTGCCAGCAGTCTTAGCGGGAGAGGCGCCGGGGAGCTGTTTTTT. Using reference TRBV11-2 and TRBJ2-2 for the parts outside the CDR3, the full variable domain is EAGVAQSPRYKIIEKRQSVAFWCNPISGHATLYWYQQILGQGPKLLIQFQNNGVVDDSQLPKDRFSAERLKGVDSTLKIQPAKLEDSAVYLCASSLSGRGAGELFFGEGSRLTVL.

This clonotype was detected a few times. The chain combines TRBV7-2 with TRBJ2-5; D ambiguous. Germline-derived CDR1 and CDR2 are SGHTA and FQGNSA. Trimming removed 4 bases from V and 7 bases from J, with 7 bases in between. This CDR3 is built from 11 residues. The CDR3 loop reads CASSSYGTQYF. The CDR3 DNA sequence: TGTGCCAGCAGCTCCTACGGGACCCAGTACTTC. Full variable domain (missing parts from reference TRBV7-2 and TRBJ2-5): GAGVSQSPSNKVTEKGKDVELRCDPISGHTALYWYRQSLGQGLEFLIYFQGNSAPDKSGLPSDRFSAERTGGSVSTLTIQRTQQEDSAVYLCASSSYGTQYFGPGTRLLVL.

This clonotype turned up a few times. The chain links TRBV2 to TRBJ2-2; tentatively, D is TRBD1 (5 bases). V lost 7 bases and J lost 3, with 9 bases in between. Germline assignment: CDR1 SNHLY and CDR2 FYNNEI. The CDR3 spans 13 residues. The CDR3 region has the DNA TGTGCCAGCACAACGACAGACACCGGGGAGCTGTTTTTT. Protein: CASTTTDTGELFF.

CDR3 DNA: TGCAGTGTCGATAGCGGGAGGGCCTTTTACAATGAGCAGTTCTTC. Translation gives CSVDSGRAFYNEQFF. This chain uses TRBV20-1 with TRBJ2-1; 11 nucleotides line up with TRBD2. CDR1 DFQATT and CDR2 SNEGSKA come from the germline V gene (reference sequence). The CDR3 totals 15 residues. J lost 4 bases, V lost 7 bases, and 9 bases had no gene match.

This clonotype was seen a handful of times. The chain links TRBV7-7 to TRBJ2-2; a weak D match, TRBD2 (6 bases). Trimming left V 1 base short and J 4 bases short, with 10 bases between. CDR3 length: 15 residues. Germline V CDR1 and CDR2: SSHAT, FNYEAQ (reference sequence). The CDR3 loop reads CASSLDPGVTGELFF. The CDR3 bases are TGTGCCAGCAGCTTAGACCCGGGAGTCACCGGGGAGCTGTTTTTT.